The rows below give T cell receptor beta chains drawn from one sample of a study of T cell responses to AZD1222 COVID-19 vaccine. TCRdb keeps only in-frame clones here, not all; method: immunoSEQ multiplex PCR. The sample carries around 130,000 clones, around 90% recorded once. The input for sequencing was peripheral blood, taken 28 days after the second AZD1222 dose. These receptors were obtained from an adult who received the AZD1222 COVID-19 vaccine. CDR3s include the opening cysteine and the closing phenylalanine or tryptophan. Each record gives: D gene, J gene, V gene, CDR3 length, clone size, CDR3 DNA, CDR3 protein. The D gene is left open where the match is weak. The size entry is marked missing in some rows and otherwise reads once, few, many or a size class.

d_call: .; j_call: TRBJ1-2; v_call: TRBV6-2/TRBV6-3; cdr3_length: 16; clone_size: once; cdr3_nt: TGTGCCAGCAGTTACGAACGGGGAGGTCCCCGCTATGGCTACACCTTC; cdr3_aa: CASSYERGGPRYGYTF
d_call: .; j_call: TRBJ2-2; v_call: TRBV7-9; cdr3_length: 12; clone_size: .; cdr3_nt: TGTGCCAGCAGCATTTCCACCGGGGAGCTGTTTTTT; cdr3_aa: CASSISTGELFF
d_call: .; j_call: TRBJ1-1; v_call: TRBV4-2; cdr3_length: 15; clone_size: .; cdr3_nt: TGTGCCAGCAGCCAAGATGTCCAGAGTGGCACTGAAGCTTTCTTT; cdr3_aa: CASSQDVQSGTEAFF
d_call: .; j_call: TRBJ1-2; v_call: TRBV9; cdr3_length: 15; clone_size: .; cdr3_nt: TGTGCCAGCAGCGTAGGGCAGGGGACTAACTATGGCTACACCTTC; cdr3_aa: CASSVGQGTNYGYTF
d_call: .; j_call: TRBJ1-5; v_call: TRBV2; cdr3_length: 21; clone_size: .; cdr3_nt: TGTGCCAGCAGTGAAGCGCTTCAGGGTTCGACAGGACCATATAGCAATCAGCCCCAGCATTTT; cdr3_aa: CASSEALQGSTGPYSNQPQHF
d_call: .; j_call: TRBJ1-5; v_call: TRBV4-1; cdr3_length: 14; clone_size: .; cdr3_nt: TGCGCCAGCAGCCAAGGATCAGGGAGGCAGCCCCAGCATTTT; cdr3_aa: CASSQGSGRQPQHF
d_call: .; j_call: TRBJ2-2; v_call: TRBV28; cdr3_length: 13; clone_size: once; cdr3_nt: TGTGCCAGCAGTGTCGGGGACGGCGGGGAGCTGTTTTTT; cdr3_aa: CASSVGDGGELFF
d_call: .; j_call: TRBJ2-3; v_call: TRBV5-4; cdr3_length: 12; clone_size: .; cdr3_nt: TGTGCCAGCAGCTCAGACACAGATACGCAGTATTTT; cdr3_aa: CASSSDTDTQYF
d_call: .; j_call: TRBJ2-5; v_call: TRBV7-3; cdr3_length: 10; clone_size: .; cdr3_nt: TGTGCCAGCTCCGAAGAGACCCAGTACTTC; cdr3_aa: CASSEETQYF
d_call: .; j_call: TRBJ1-1; v_call: TRBV6-2/TRBV6-3; cdr3_length: 13; clone_size: .; cdr3_nt: TGTGCCAGCAGTTGGGGCCCCAACACTGAAGCTTTCTTT; cdr3_aa: CASSWGPNTEAFF
d_call: .; j_call: TRBJ2-3; v_call: TRBV19; cdr3_length: 16; clone_size: .; cdr3_nt: TGTGCCAGTATGTCCCCAAGCGGACCTAGCACAGATACGCAGTATTTT; cdr3_aa: CASMSPSGPSTDTQYF
d_call: .; j_call: TRBJ2-7; v_call: TRBV7-2; cdr3_length: 14; clone_size: .; cdr3_nt: TGTGCCAGCAGTACCCGGACAAACTCCTACGAGCAGTACTTC; cdr3_aa: CASSTRTNSYEQYF
d_call: TRBD2; j_call: TRBJ2-5; v_call: TRBV20-1; cdr3_length: 16; clone_size: .; cdr3_nt: TGCAGTGCTAGTGGACTAGCGGGAGGGTGGGAAGAGACCCAGTACTTC; cdr3_aa: CSASGLAGGWEETQYF
d_call: TRBD2; j_call: TRBJ2-1; v_call: TRBV2; cdr3_length: 18; clone_size: .; cdr3_nt: TGTGCCAGCAGTCCTATCCCCGCCCTAGCGGGGGGCCACAATGAGCAGTTCTTC; cdr3_aa: CASSPIPALAGGHNEQFF
d_call: .; j_call: TRBJ2-1; v_call: TRBV28; cdr3_length: 17; clone_size: .; cdr3_nt: TGTGCCAGCAGTTTGCGGGACCTCCTAAGGGGCGACAATGAGCAGTTCTTC; cdr3_aa: CASSLRDLLRGDNEQFF
d_call: .; j_call: TRBJ2-7; v_call: TRBV5-1; cdr3_length: 14; clone_size: .; cdr3_nt: TGCGCCAGCAGCGATCCAGGGGCAAGCTACGAGCAGTACTTC; cdr3_aa: CASSDPGASYEQYF
d_call: .; j_call: TRBJ1-1; v_call: TRBV7-9; cdr3_length: 13; clone_size: few; cdr3_nt: TGTGCCAGCAGCTTGGACAGTAACACTGAAGCTTTCTTT; cdr3_aa: CASSLDSNTEAFF
d_call: .; j_call: TRBJ1-2; v_call: TRBV9; cdr3_length: 15; clone_size: .; cdr3_nt: TGTGCCAGCAGCGTAACCCAGGGGAATAACTATGGCTACACCTTC; cdr3_aa: CASSVTQGNNYGYTF
d_call: .; j_call: TRBJ1-2; v_call: TRBV12-3/TRBV12-4; cdr3_length: 13; clone_size: .; cdr3_nt: TGTGCCAGCAGTTTAAGGCTTACTCGGGGCTACACCTTC; cdr3_aa: CASSLRLTRGYTF
d_call: .; j_call: TRBJ2-2; v_call: TRBV5-1; cdr3_length: 13; clone_size: once; cdr3_nt: TGCGCCAGCAGCTTGCGGACAGCCGGGGAGCTGTTTTTT; cdr3_aa: CASSLRTAGELFF
d_call: .; j_call: TRBJ2-5; v_call: TRBV9; cdr3_length: 14; clone_size: .; cdr3_nt: TGTGCCAGCAGTCCCTGGCGCAGTCAAGAGACCCAGTACTTC; cdr3_aa: CASSPWRSQETQYF
d_call: .; j_call: TRBJ2-5; v_call: TRBV19; cdr3_length: 10; clone_size: few; cdr3_nt: TGTGCCAGTCCGTCCCAGACCCAGTACTTC; cdr3_aa: CASPSQTQYF
d_call: .; j_call: TRBJ2-7; v_call: TRBV27; cdr3_length: 13; clone_size: .; cdr3_nt: TGTGCCAGCAGTTTATCGGCCTTCTACGAGCAGTACTTC; cdr3_aa: CASSLSAFYEQYF
d_call: .; j_call: TRBJ2-2; v_call: TRBV7-6; cdr3_length: 16; clone_size: .; cdr3_nt: TGTGCCAGCAGCTTAGGAGGGGGGGGCGGCACCGGGGAGCTGTTTTTT; cdr3_aa: CASSLGGGGGTGELFF
d_call: .; j_call: TRBJ1-1; v_call: TRBV28; cdr3_length: 14; clone_size: .; cdr3_nt: TGTGCCAGCAGTTTATATGGGGGCGACACTGAAGCTTTCTTT; cdr3_aa: CASSLYGGDTEAFF
d_call: .; j_call: TRBJ1-2; v_call: TRBV3-1/TRBV3-2; cdr3_length: 10; clone_size: .; cdr3_nt: TGTGCCAGCAGGAGGACTGACTACACCTTC; cdr3_aa: CASRRTDYTF
d_call: .; j_call: TRBJ2-1; v_call: TRBV6-2/TRBV6-3; cdr3_length: 14; clone_size: .; cdr3_nt: TGTGCCAGCAGTTACCGGGAGTCCTACAATGAGCAGTTCTTC; cdr3_aa: CASSYRESYNEQFF
d_call: .; j_call: TRBJ2-6; v_call: TRBV27; cdr3_length: 16; clone_size: few; cdr3_nt: TGTGCCAGCAGTCAACGGACGGCCTCTGGGGCCAACGTCCTGACTTTC; cdr3_aa: CASSQRTASGANVLTF
d_call: .; j_call: TRBJ1-2; v_call: TRBV28; cdr3_length: 12; clone_size: once; cdr3_nt: TGTGCCAGCACCCCTGGGGGTTATGGCTACACCTTC; cdr3_aa: CASTPGGYGYTF
d_call: TRBD2; j_call: TRBJ2-5; v_call: TRBV28; cdr3_length: 15; clone_size: .; cdr3_nt: TGTGCCAGCAGCCTCGGACTAGCGGGACCGGAGACCCAGTACTTC; cdr3_aa: CASSLGLAGPETQYF
d_call: .; j_call: TRBJ1-1; v_call: TRBV5-5; cdr3_length: 12; clone_size: .; cdr3_nt: TGTGCCAGCAGCTTGGCGGGACTGGCGGCTTTCTTT; cdr3_aa: CASSLAGLAAFF
d_call: TRBD2; j_call: TRBJ2-2; v_call: TRBV7-2; cdr3_length: 14; clone_size: .; cdr3_nt: TGTGCCAGCGCTGTGACTAGCGGAGTTGGGGAGCTGTTTTTT; cdr3_aa: CASAVTSGVGELFF
d_call: .; j_call: TRBJ2-1; v_call: TRBV7-3; cdr3_length: 15; clone_size: .; cdr3_nt: TGTGCCAGCAGCGAAACAGGGTTCGGAGGGAATGAGCAGTTCTTC; cdr3_aa: CASSETGFGGNEQFF